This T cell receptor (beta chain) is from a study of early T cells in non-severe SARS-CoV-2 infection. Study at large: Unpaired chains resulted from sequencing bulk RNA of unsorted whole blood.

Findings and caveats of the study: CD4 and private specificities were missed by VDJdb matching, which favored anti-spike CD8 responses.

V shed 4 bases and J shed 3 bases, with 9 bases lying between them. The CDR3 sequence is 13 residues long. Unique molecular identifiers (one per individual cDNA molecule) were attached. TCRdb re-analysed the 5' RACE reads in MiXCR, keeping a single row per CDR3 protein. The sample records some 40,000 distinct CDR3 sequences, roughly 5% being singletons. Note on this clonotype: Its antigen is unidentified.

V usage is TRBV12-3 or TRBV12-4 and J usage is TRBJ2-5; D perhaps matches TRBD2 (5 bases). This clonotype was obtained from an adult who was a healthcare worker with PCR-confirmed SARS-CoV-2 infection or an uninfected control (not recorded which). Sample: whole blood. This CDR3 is CASSSGSKETQYF. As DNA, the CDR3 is TGTGCCAGCAGTTCGGGATCTAAAGAGACCCAGTACTTC.